The entry below gives a single T cell receptor beta chain sequence along with its context. The antigen it binds to is not known. Base qualities are not recorded, but no much larger clone differs from it by a single base. One collaborating source in Seattle enrolled patients while the patients were actively infected and followed the patients over time throughout the course of disease. The collaborating institutions used their own protocols to collect whole blood in K2EDTA tubes. Collaborator samples were shipped for TCRbeta analysis as frozen whole blood, isolated PBMCs, or DNA extracted from either sample type. TCRbeta CDR3 regions were amplified from genomic DNA by means of the immunoSEQ Assay, a bias-controlled multiplex PCR. Per the authors' processing: The number of nucleated cells in each sample was estimated from the amplification of reference gene primers within the assay. To quantify the absolute abundance of each unique TCRbeta CDR3 rearrangement, sequence reads were collapsed and filtered. For each sample, productive Simpson clonality was calculated by taking the square root of Simpson's diversity index across productive rearrangements. TCRdb took this table from immuneACCESS and kept in-frame rearrangements with V and J called. Such tables lack part of the clones; where checked against another copy, unresolved V genes explain under half of the gap, and the rest is unexplained. V, J and clone size derive from that table, while D and trimming were established from the DNA sequence. The sample yields roughly 200,000 clones; approximately 84% were counted once. The ten largest clones add up to roughly 7.6% of the sample.

This specimen comes from a study of blood T cell repertoires in COVID-19 (dated by TCRdb to about 2020). Describing the broader study: Collaborator samples came from the United States, Italy and Spain and covered acute and convalescent phases of COVID-19. The prospective study material was composed of cDNA or gDNA derived from T cells, B-cell-depleted T cells, or PBMCs. Deeply sampled blood TCRbeta repertoires from subjects exposed to, actively infected with, or recovered from COVID-19 were included in the dataset. A freely available public database, intended as a resource for researchers studying the immune response to SARS-CoV-2, is where the repertoires were released. Samples were obtained from the ongoing ImmuneRACE study (first 160 participants) and from 1,254 subjects provided by 6 global collaborators. Sample metadata almost always included a de-identified subject ID, COVID-19 status, age in years and sex. HLA class I and class II types, where available, came from metadata supplied by the sample provider rather than from assay-based typing.

V is cut back by 4 bases and J by 0 bases, with 20 bases in the junction unmatched. Reading from cysteine to phenylalanine, the CDR3 counts 21 amino acids. Of all the DNA, just the CDR3 is kept, 63 bases in frame from base 1. Sequences SGHRS (CDR1) and YFSETQ (CDR2) are obtained from the germline V gene. Study-level results and caveats: The amount of clinical and demographic metadata varied by source and participant and was provided uncurated.

The sequence was collected from an elderly woman with COVID-19, enrolled during active disease. Sequenced: peripheral blood. The chain uses TRBV5-1 and TRBJ2-1, with 9 junctional bases fitting TRBD2. The sequenced DNA: TGCGCCAGCAGCACACAGGGTTTGGGGGGCACTAGCGGGTCCTCCTACAATGAGCAGTTCTTC. This translates into CASSTQGLGGTSGSSYNEQFF.